The clone carrying this T cell receptor (beta chain) came up a few times. CDR1 is WNHNN and CDR2 is SYGVQD in the germline V gene (reference sequence). Trimming shortened V by 0 bases and J by 1 base, and 9 bases separated the two germline ends. This CDR3 has 16 residues. Repertoires were generated with immunoSEQ multiplex PCR, while TCRdb's copy carries only in-frame clones and drops some. The sample has roughly 100,000 clones, around 74% seen once. These data belong to a study of blood T cell repertoires in COVID-19. The TCR originated in a woman in her seventies with acute or convalescent COVID-19. This sequence joins TRBV10-1 and TRBJ2-2, with a weak D call TRBD1 (5 bases). Input material: peripheral blood. In nucleotides, the CDR3 is TGCGCCAGCAGTGAGTCTCGTCAGGGGAACACCGGGGAGCTGTTTTTT. It codes for CASSESRQGNTGELFF.